Listed here are 30 T cell receptor beta chains from one sample, sequenced in a study of PD-L1 blockade in urothelial cancer. Repertoires were generated with immunoSEQ multiplex PCR, while TCRdb's copy carries only in-frame clones and drops some. The table has 70,000 to 85,000 clones, about nine tenths seen once. Specified time point: pretreatment peripheral blood. The sequencing used PBMCs, collected around atezolizumab (anti-PD-L1) treatment. These TCRs come from a man in his sixties or seventies with urothelial cancer.

The rearrangement uses TRBV10-3 and TRBJ2-5; 16 nucleotides align to TRBD2. V lost 11 bases and J lost 1; bases outside the gene matches: 10. This CDR3 has 17 amino acids. Per the germline V gene, CDR1 is ENHRY and CDR2 is SYGVKD. Written as DNA, the CDR3 is TGTGCCTCGACGGGGGGGACTAGCGGGAGGGTCCAAGAGACCCAGTACTTC. Translated, it gives CASTGGTSGRVQETQYF.

This clone has a handful of counts. The rearrangement uses TRBV27 and TRBJ1-2, with D possibly matching TRBD1 (6 bases). This CDR3 has 14 amino acids. Per germline, CDR1 MNHEY and CDR2 SMNVEV (reference sequence). Trimming removed 0 bases from V and 5 bases from J, with 10 bases in between. This chain's CDR3 is CASSLSGASYGYTF. The CDR3, as DNA: TGTGCCAGCAGTTTATCGGGGGCCTCGTATGGCTACACCTTC.

This chain connects TRBV19 to TRBJ1-2; D gene ambiguous. The CDR3 length is 13 residues. Germline V gene sequence: CDR1 LNHDA, CDR2 SQIVND (reference sequence). V shed 5 bases and J shed 0 bases, with 7 bases lying between them. The CDR3 DNA is TGTGCCAGTAGTCAGCGCCCTAACTATGGCTACACCTTC. Translating gives CASSQRPNYGYTF. The full variable domain, with the rest looked up from reference TRBV19 and TRBJ1-2, is DGGITQSPKYLFRKEGQNVTLSCEQNLNHDAMYWYRQDPGQGLRLIYYSQIVNDFQKGDIAEGYSVSREKKESFPLTVTSAQKNPTAFYLCASSQRPNYGYTFGSGTRLTVV.

The V gene is TRBV7-9, the J gene TRBJ2-6; D perhaps matches TRBD2 (6 bases). V was pared by 4 bases and J by 0 bases, with 16 bases between. The CDR3 is 18 amino acids. Germline V gene sequence: CDR1 SEHNR, CDR2 FQNEAQ (reference sequence). The CDR3, as DNA: TGTGCCAGCAGCTACTCGCGGGACTCGGTCTCTGGGGCCAACGTCCTGACTTTC. Encoded protein: CASSYSRDSVSGANVLTF.

V usage is TRBV11-2 and J usage is TRBJ2-1, with a weak D call TRBD2 (5 bases). The V gene lost 0 bases and the J gene lost 12 bases, with 9 bases spanning the gap. The CDR3 length is 12 residues. The V gene's germline CDR1 is SGHAT and CDR2 FQNNGV. CDR3 in amino acids: CASSLDEAGQFF. In DNA form, the CDR3 reads TGTGCCAGCAGCTTAGATGAGGCGGGGCAGTTCTTC.

The V gene is TRBV5-4, the J gene TRBJ1-4, with D tentatively TRBD1 (6 bases). The V and J ends lost 0 bases and 8 bases respectively, with 8 bases between them. Germline V lookup: CDR1 SGHNT, CDR2 YYREEE (reference sequence). The CDR3 is 13 residues long. CDR3 nucleotide sequence: TGTGCCAGCAGCTTGGACAGGGTCGAAAAACTGTTTTTT. Amino acid sequence: CASSLDRVEKLFF.

The chain joins TRBV5-1 to TRBJ2-6; possibly TRBD2 for D (6 bases). There are 17 residues in the CDR3. The germline gives CDR1 SGHRS, CDR2 YFSETQ. V was shortened by 4 bases and J by 2 bases, with 16 bases between the two germline ends. The CDR3 DNA follows: TGCGCCAGCAGCGTTCAGGGAGGCTCCACTGGGGCCAACGTCCTGACTTTC. It encodes CASSVQGGSTGANVLTF.

V and J are TRBV2 and TRBJ1-1; D call uncertain. The CDR3 runs to 12 residues. V lost 8 bases and J 8 bases, leaving 15 bases between the germline ends. The germline CDR1 and CDR2 sequences are SNHLY and FYNNEI. In DNA, the CDR3 is TGTGCCAGCCGAGTTGCACCAACGGAAGCTTTCTTT. Amino acid sequence: CASRVAPTEAFF.

The table lists this clone with a count of one. V usage is TRBV5-1 and J usage is TRBJ2-3; tentative D call: TRBD2 (6 bases). Germline V lookup: CDR1 SGHRS, CDR2 YFSETQ. This CDR3 region has 16 residues. The V end was cut by 4 bases, the J end by 1 base, with 16 bases between. The CDR3 here is CASSPQGAGGTDTQYF. The CDR3 coding sequence is TGCGCCAGCAGCCCCCAGGGAGCGGGTGGCACAGATACGCAGTATTTT.

The chain links TRBV5-1 to TRBJ1-2; the D gene is possibly TRBD1 (6 bases). The V gene's germline CDR1 is SGHRS and CDR2 YFSETQ. CDR3 length equals 13 residues. Trimming took off 2 bases at V and 6 bases at J, with 11 bases between the two ends. The CDR3 loop is CASSFSGADGYTF. CDR3 DNA sequence: TGCGCCAGCAGCTTTTCAGGGGCGGATGGCTACACCTTC.

CDR3 in amino acids: CASRPTGPLSYEQYF. CDR3 DNA: TGCGCCAGCAGGCCGACAGGTCCACTGTCCTACGAGCAGTACTTC. The genes are TRBV5-1 and TRBJ2-7; weak D call: TRBD1 (6 bases). V was clipped by 5 bases and J by 1 base, with 16 bases between them. This CDR3 is 15 amino acids long. CDR1 is SGHRS, CDR2 YFSETQ, per germline. The full variable domain, its missing parts supplied by reference TRBV5-1 and TRBJ2-7, is KAGVTQTPRYLIKTRGQQVTLSCSPISGHRSVSWYQQTPGQGLQFLFEYFSETQRNKGNFPGRFSGRQFSNSRSEMNVSTLELGDSALYLCASRPTGPLSYEQYFGPGTRLTVT.

The chain uses TRBV27 and TRBJ1-1; no clear D. The germline V and J ends were trimmed by 3 bases and 1 base, with 9 bases remaining between them. Germline CDR1 reads MNHEY; CDR2 reads SMNVEV (reference sequence). This CDR3 region has 14 residues. The CDR3 bases are TGTGCCAGCAGTTTCGGGGTCTCGAACACTGAAGCTTTCTTT. Encoded protein: CASSFGVSNTEAFF.

V and J are TRBV7-9 and TRBJ2-7; 7 positions match TRBD1. Germline CDR1 SEHNR, CDR2 FQNEAQ (reference sequence). This CDR3 is 15 amino acids long. Trimming removed 6 bases from V and 2 bases from J; junction bases left unmatched: 10. The CDR3, as DNA: TGTGCCAGCAGGCAGGAATGGGACAGCGCCTACGAGCAGTACTTC. Translated, it gives CASRQEWDSAYEQYF.

This chain links TRBV21-1 with TRBJ1-5. TRBV21-1 is a pseudogene segment. The CDR3 is 16 amino acids. In nucleotides, the CDR3 is TGTGCCAGTTATGACAGCGGGGTGAATTGCAATCAGCCCCAGCATTTT. This gives the protein CASYDSGVNCNQPQHF.

V is TRBV5-1 and J is TRBJ2-1; 11 nucleotides match TRBD2. V gave up 4 bases and J gave up 5 bases; unmatched junction bases: 8. Germline V gene sequence: CDR1 SGHRS, CDR2 YFSETQ. The CDR3 has 16 residues. The chain's CDR3 is CASSLQTSGVNNEQFF. CDR3 nucleotides: TGCGCCAGCAGCCTCCAGACTAGCGGGGTCAACAATGAGCAGTTCTTC.

This chain connects TRBV28 to TRBJ2-1; TRBD2 matches 12 bases. V trimming: 8 bases; J trimming: 7 bases; junction bases outside the gene matches: 6. CDR3 length: 14 residues. From germline, CDR1 is MDHEN and CDR2 SYDVKM. CDR3 sequence: CASRTSGKVNEQFF. For the CDR3, the DNA is TGTGCCAGCCGGACTAGCGGGAAGGTTAATGAGCAGTTCTTC.

This chain joins TRBV30 and TRBJ1-3, with a weak D call TRBD1 (6 bases). The CDR3 consists of 15 residues. The ends were cut back, 5 bases at V and 4 bases at J, with 18 bases in the middle. Per the germline V gene, CDR1 is GTSNPN and CDR2 is SVGIG (reference sequence). Here the CDR3 DNA reads TGTGCCTGGTCACTCCACAGGGATGCGGGAAACACCATATATTTT. Residues: CAWSLHRDAGNTIYF.

The chain recombines TRBV9 with TRBJ2-1, with D perhaps matching TRBD2 (6 bases). CDR1 is SGDLS and CDR2 is YYNGEE in the germline V gene. The CDR3 has 16 residues. The V end was cut by 3 bases, the J end by 5 bases, with 18 bases between. CDR3 in amino acids: CASSGGLPALDNEQFF. As DNA, the CDR3 is TGTGCCAGCAGCGGCGGACTACCCGCCTTAGACAATGAGCAGTTCTTC.

Comment on this clone: As the CDR3 is not closed by the conserved phenylalanine or tryptophan, this likely results from a read error. This chain connects TRBV5-6 to TRBJ2-7, with 10 bases aligning to TRBD2. Trimming removed 1 base from V and 2 bases from J; junction bases left unmatched: 15. This CDR3 region has 19 residues. Germline-derived CDR1 and CDR2 are SGHDT and YYEEEE. The CDR3 region is CASSLIFWLAGDHPYEQYL. The CDR3 coding sequence is TGTGCCAGCAGCTTGATTTTCTGGCTAGCGGGAGATCACCCCTACGAGCAGTACCTC.

V is TRBV7-9 and J is TRBJ2-7; the match to TRBD1 covers 11 bases. The V gene's germline CDR1 is SEHNR and CDR2 FQNEAQ (reference sequence). Unmatched junction bases numbered 4, after V lost 5 bases and J lost 4 bases. The CDR3 consists of 14 residues. CDR3 nucleotides: TGTGCCAGCAGCCCAGGACAGGGGGCGTACGAGCAGTACTTC. Translating it yields CASSPGQGAYEQYF.

This rearrangement joins TRBV9 to TRBJ2-2; 8 bases agree with TRBD2. Germline V lookup: CDR1 SGDLS, CDR2 YYNGEE. The CDR3 totals 18 residues. V shed 0 bases, J shed 6 bases, and the junction held 13 bases outside the gene matches. In DNA, the CDR3 is TGTGCCAGCAGCGTAGTGTCGGTGGGAGCGGGAGTTTCCGGGGAGCTGTTTTTT. This translates into CASSVVSVGAGVSGELFF.

The J gene is TRBJ1-1, the V gene TRBV10-2; 8 nucleotides agree with TRBD1. J was trimmed by 2 bases and V by 4 bases; bases with no gene match: 6. The germline V gene has CDR1 WSHSY and CDR2 SAAADI. The CDR3 consists of 15 residues. The CDR3 DNA sequence: TGCGCCAGCAGTGGGGGCAGGGGGCTAAACACTGAAGCTTTCTTT. Residues: CASSGGRGLNTEAFF.

The V call is TRBV27, the J call TRBJ2-7, with 11 bases that match TRBD2. This CDR3 spans 14 amino acids. J was trimmed by 5 bases and V by 5 bases; bases with no gene match: 5. The germline V gene has CDR1 MNHEY and CDR2 SMNVEV (reference sequence). In DNA form, the CDR3 reads TGTGCCAGCAGTCAAGGACTAGCGGGCAACGAGCAGTACTTC. Its protein product is CASSQGLAGNEQYF.

The chain carries TRBV7-8 and TRBJ2-1; tentative D call: TRBD2 (5 bases). Germline values: CDR1 SGHVS, CDR2 FQNEAQ. Trimming left V 2 bases short and J 8 bases short, with 7 bases between. The CDR3 has 12 amino acids. CDR3 bases: TGTGCCAGCAGCTTAACTAGGCATGAGCAGTTCTTC. Encoded protein: CASSLTRHEQFF.

The chain has TRBV9 and TRBJ2-7; 10 bases agree with TRBD1. The J segment lost 3 bases and the V segment lost 4 bases, leaving 4 bases of the junction unmatched. CDR1 SGDLS and CDR2 YYNGEE come from the germline V gene. The CDR3 runs to 14 residues. CDR3 coding DNA: TGTGCCAGCAGCCCTTGGGACAGGGGCTACGAGCAGTACTTC. Encoded protein: CASSPWDRGYEQYF.

V usage is TRBV2 and J usage is TRBJ2-1, with TRBD2 identical over 12 bases. Germline CDR1 SNHLY, CDR2 FYNNEI. The ends lost 6 bases at V and 7 bases at J; junction bases unmatched: 7. The CDR3 covers 15 residues. In nucleotides, the CDR3 is TGTGCCAGCAGGACTAGCGGGGGAGGGGGGAATGAGCAGTTCTTC. Its protein is CASRTSGGGGNEQFF.

V usage is TRBV13 and J usage is TRBJ2-1; 14 positions match TRBD2. Germline lookup yields CDR1 PRHDT and CDR2 FYEKMQ (reference sequence). There are 15 residues in the CDR3. Germline trimming cut 3 bases from V and 7 bases from J; bases unmatched to any gene: 2. The CDR3 nucleotides are TGTGCCAGCAGCTTCGGGACTAGCGGGAGTAATGAGCAGTTCTTC. It translates to CASSFGTSGSNEQFF.

V gene TRBV27 combines with J gene TRBJ2-2; TRBD1 aligns across 8 bases. CDR1 MNHEY and CDR2 SMNVEV come from the germline V gene (reference sequence). This CDR3 spans 17 amino acids. With 5 bases clipped from V and 3 bases from J, the junction kept 11 bases outside the gene matches. CDR3 in DNA: TGTGCCAGCAGTCACGGGAGACAGGGGAGAGACACCGGGGAGCTGTTTTTT. Protein sequence: CASSHGRQGRDTGELFF.

The CDR3: CASSSGRESIVDTQYF. CDR3 bases: TGTGCCAGCAGCTCCGGGCGGGAGTCCATAGTCGATACGCAGTATTTT. The chain couples TRBV7-2 to TRBJ2-3, with TRBD2 matching 7 bases. The germline gives CDR1 SGHTA, CDR2 FQGNSA. The CDR3 has 16 residues. After removal of 4 bases from V and 6 bases from J, the junction contained 13 bases not matched to a gene.

V is TRBV19 and J is TRBJ1-5, with a possible D match to TRBD1 (5 bases). V shed 5 bases and J shed 3 bases, with 17 bases lying between them. The CDR3 totals 16 residues. Germline V gives CDR1 LNHDA, CDR2 SQIVND (reference sequence). The CDR3 coding sequence is TGTGCCAGTAGTCCCAGGGTCGGTTCGGACAATCAGCCCCAGCATTTT. Amino acids: CASSPRVGSDNQPQHF.